These 26 T cell receptor beta chains share one sample of origin, sequenced in a study of T-cell reconstitution after alpha-beta-depleted transplantation in children. Unique molecular identifiers were incorporated when the TCRbeta library was constructed. TCRdb independently ran MiXCR on the PCR reads; one entry per CDR3 protein. The profile shows approximately 83,000 distinct CDR3 sequences, more than 9% of them singletons. The specimen comprised PBMCs from the stem cell graft donor, sampled from the stem cell graft. These receptors all come from a human donor who donated a stem cell graft to a child with inherited bone marrow failure.

In this sample, this clonotype turned up a few times. V gene TRBV28 combines with J gene TRBJ1-1; TRBD1 is a possible D gene (5 bases). CDR1 and CDR2 (germline): MDHEN, SYDVKM. V lost 4 bases and J lost 5, with 14 bases in between. The CDR3 runs to 14 residues. The CDR3 region is CASSSYLRETEAFF. Here the CDR3 DNA reads TGTGCCAGCAGTTCGTACCTCAGGGAAACTGAAGCTTTCTTT.

V gene TRBV2 combines with J gene TRBJ1-5; possibly TRBD1 for D (5 bases). Trimming shortened V by 5 bases and J by 0 bases, and 11 bases separated the two germline ends. Germline assignment: CDR1 SNHLY and CDR2 FYNNEI. This CDR3 has 15 amino acids. CDR3 in amino acids: CASSRQWTSNQPQHF. The CDR3 bases are TGTGCCAGCAGTCGACAGTGGACTAGCAATCAGCCCCAGCATTTT. The complete variable domain, with remaining parts taken from reference TRBV2 and TRBJ1-5, reads EPEVTQTPSHQVTQMGQEVILRCVPISNHLYFYWYRQILGQKVEFLVSFYNNEISEKSEIFDDQFSVERPDGSNFTLKIRSTKLEDSAMYFCASSRQWTSNQPQHFGDGTRLSIL.

Many counts were recorded for this clonotype. The chain uses TRBV7-2 and TRBJ2-7; the match to TRBD2 covers 13 bases. Germline values: CDR1 SGHTA, CDR2 FQGNSA. This CDR3 contains 18 residues. J was trimmed by 7 bases and V by 2 bases; bases with no gene match: 14. The CDR3 is CASSLSTSGRALVREQYF. CDR3 DNA sequence: TGTGCCAGCAGCTTATCTACTAGCGGGAGGGCTTTGGTTCGGGAGCAGTACTTC.

This clonotype has at least ten counts. This chain uses TRBV3-1 with TRBJ1-1, with a weak D call TRBD1 (5 bases). CDR1 and CDR2 from the germline V gene are LGHDT and YNNKEL (reference sequence). This CDR3 has 14 residues. V was cut by 5 bases and J by 3 bases, with 13 bases left in between. CDR3 residues: CASSSHEGDTEAFF. The DNA for the CDR3 is TGTGCCAGCAGCTCACATGAAGGGGACACTGAAGCTTTCTTT.

Many counts were recorded for this clonotype. The chain carries TRBV4-2 and TRBJ2-1, with D uncertain. The CDR3 totals 14 residues. V lost 0 bases to trimming and J lost 9 bases, with 12 bases between them. Germline CDR1 is LGHNA and CDR2 is YNFKEQ. CDR3 sequence reads: CASSQDVGSAEQFF. The DNA for the CDR3 is TGTGCCAGCAGCCAAGATGTGGGTTCGGCTGAGCAGTTCTTC.

The table lists this clonotype with many counts. The chain joins TRBV5-1 to TRBJ2-5; D tentatively fits TRBD1 or TRBD2 (5 bases each). Trimming shortened V by 7 bases and J by 4 bases, and 17 bases separated the two germline ends. Looked up from germline, CDR1 is SGHRS and CDR2 is YFSETQ. There are 14 residues in the CDR3. CDR3 nucleotide sequence: TGCGCCAGCGACCAGGGTCGGGGAGCAGAGACCCAGTACTTC. Residues: CASDQGRGAETQYF.

In its sample, this clonotype was seen many times. This rearrangement joins TRBV6-5 to TRBJ1-1; D gene unclear. The V gene's germline CDR1 is MNHEY and CDR2 SVGAGI. The CDR3 extends over 16 amino acids. V lost 1 base to trimming and J lost 1 base, with 13 bases between them. CDR3 protein: CASSYFALGGNTEAFF. CDR3 bases: TGTGCCAGCAGTTACTTCGCCCTAGGTGGGAACACTGAAGCTTTCTTT.

This clonotype came up many times. The genes are TRBV20-1 and TRBJ2-3; D remains unclear. Germline lookup yields CDR1 DFQATT and CDR2 SNEGSKA (reference sequence). V was cut by 5 bases and J by 2 bases, with 8 bases left in between. The length of the CDR3 is 12 residues. CDR3 region: CSAGITTDTQYF. As DNA, the CDR3 is TGCAGTGCTGGGATAACCACAGATACGCAGTATTTT.

This clonotype came up many times. V and J are TRBV9 and TRBJ2-7; no clear D. V lost 1 base to trimming and J lost 7 bases, with 21 bases between them. The V gene's germline CDR1 is SGDLS and CDR2 YYNGEE. This CDR3 spans 16 amino acids. CDR3 DNA sequence: TGTGCCAGCAGCGTAAAAATATGGAGCACGGTCAAGGAGCAGTACTTC. It encodes CASSVKIWSTVKEQYF.

The V gene is TRBV7-3, the J gene TRBJ2-5; 12 nucleotides match TRBD2. In germline, CDR1 is SGHTA, CDR2 FQGTGA. Trimming removed 0 bases from V and 5 bases from J; junction bases left unmatched: 7. The CDR3 runs to 17 residues. The CDR3: CASSLTGILAGGETQYF. CDR3 DNA sequence: TGTGCCAGCAGCTTAACGGGGATCCTAGCGGGAGGGGAGACCCAGTACTTC.

This clonotype was observed many times. The chain carries TRBV5-1 and TRBJ2-5; D might be TRBD1 (5 bases). In germline, CDR1 is SGHRS, CDR2 YFSETQ. The CDR3 has 14 residues. Trimming cost V 4 bases and J 3 bases, with 13 bases left between them. In nucleotides, the CDR3 is TGCGCCAGCAGCCCTATCCCAGGGAAAGAGACCCAGTACTTC. Translation gives CASSPIPGKETQYF.

This clonotype was counted many times. The V and J genes are TRBV5-5 and TRBJ2-7; TRBD1 agrees at 9 bases. The CDR3 sequence is 13 residues long. V lost 3 bases, J lost 7 bases, and 5 bases stayed unmatched. Germline V gene sequence: CDR1 SGHKS, CDR2 YYEKEE (reference sequence). CDR3 sequence (DNA): TGTGCCAGCAGCTGGACAGGGGCTGGTGAGCAGTACTTC. Encoded protein: CASSWTGAGEQYF.

This clonotype was seen many times. The rearrangement links TRBV6-5 to TRBJ2-6; D remains ambiguous. Trimming shortened V by 0 bases and J by 4 bases, and 7 bases separated the two germline ends. Germline V gene lookup returns CDR1 MNHEY and CDR2 SVGAGI. The CDR3 is 15 amino acids. In DNA form, the CDR3 reads TGTGCCAGCAGTTACTCAGGCGGAGGGGCCAACGTCCTGACTTTC. This gives the protein CASSYSGGGANVLTF.

This clonotype was observed at least ten times. This chain connects TRBV7-9 to TRBJ2-3; the match to TRBD2 covers 13 bases. Germline V CDR1 and CDR2: SEHNR, FQNEAQ (reference sequence). V shed 3 bases, J shed 6 bases, and the junction held 3 bases outside the gene matches. The length of the CDR3 is 15 residues. Here the CDR3 reads CASSLTSGGKDTQYF. The CDR3 DNA is TGTGCCAGCAGCTTGACTAGCGGGGGGAAGGATACGCAGTATTTT.

Only a few counts were recorded for this clonotype. The gene calls are TRBV5-1 and TRBJ2-7, with a weak D call TRBD1 (5 bases). Trimming took off 0 bases at V and 3 bases at J, with 13 bases between the two ends. This CDR3 is 15 amino acids long. The germline V gene has CDR1 SGHRS and CDR2 YFSETQ. The chain's CDR3 is CASSLESREDYEQYF. CDR3 nucleotide sequence: TGCGCCAGCAGCTTGGAGTCCAGGGAAGACTACGAGCAGTACTTC.

This clonotype has ten or more counts. The rearrangement uses TRBV7-2 and TRBJ2-3; the D gene is possibly TRBD1 (5 bases). Trimming cost V 1 base and J 3 bases, with 11 bases left between them. Germline V gene sequence: CDR1 SGHTA, CDR2 FQGNSA. The CDR3 runs 15 residues. The CDR3 nucleotides read TGTGCCAGCAGCTTAGAGACAGTTCGAACAGATACGCAGTATTTT. This encodes CASSLETVRTDTQYF.

This clonotype was recorded a few times. The chain combines TRBV4-3 with TRBJ2-3; weak D call: TRBD1 (6 bases). Germline V lookup: CDR1 LGHNA, CDR2 YSLEER. Trimming removed 6 bases at V and 2 bases at J, with 15 bases between. This CDR3 has 15 amino acids. CDR3 sequence: CASRPRDTTTDTQYF. In DNA form, the CDR3 reads TGCGCCAGCAGGCCCCGGGACACCACCACAGATACGCAGTATTTT.

This clonotype was counted only a few times. The chain joins TRBV2 to TRBJ2-1; TRBD2 matches at 12 bases. This CDR3 contains 18 residues. In germline, CDR1 is SNHLY, CDR2 FYNNEI. The J segment lost 6 bases and the V segment lost 2 bases, leaving 11 bases of the junction unmatched. For the CDR3, the DNA is TGTGCCAGCAGTGAATCTTCTGTGAGACTAGCGGGGGCCAATGAGCAGTTCTTC. Translating gives CASSESSVRLAGANEQFF.

This clonotype was counted ten times or more. CDR3 residues: CASSLTGAYEQYF. The CDR3 DNA sequence: TGCGCCAGCAGCTTGACAGGGGCCTACGAGCAGTACTTC. The chain carries TRBV5-1 and TRBJ2-7; 7 nucleotides match TRBD1. Trimming at V came to 1 base and at J to 2 bases, leaving 0 bases not matched to a gene. The CDR3 spans 13 residues. The germline CDR1 and CDR2 sequences are SGHRS and YFSETQ.

This clonotype was found many times. V is TRBV5-5 and J is TRBJ1-1; D gene unclear. Trimming removed 1 base from V and 4 bases from J, with 11 bases in between. Germline CDR1 is SGHKS and CDR2 is YYEKEE (reference sequence). The CDR3 is made up of 14 amino acids. Here the CDR3 DNA reads TGTGCCAGCAGCTTGAAGGGTGCAGGCACTGAAGCTTTCTTT. This sequence encodes CASSLKGAGTEAFF.

This clonotype was counted many times. The rearrangement links TRBV5-1 to TRBJ2-5; D possibly corresponds to TRBD2 (6 bases). This CDR3 has 14 amino acids. Germline V gives CDR1 SGHRS, CDR2 YFSETQ. Trimming left V 1 base short and J 3 bases short, with 10 bases between. The CDR3 loop is CASSLTGVEETQYF. The CDR3 DNA sequence: TGCGCCAGCAGCTTGACGGGAGTGGAAGAGACCCAGTACTTC.

The chain links TRBV7-9 to TRBJ1-5, with D tentatively TRBD1 (5 bases). Germline CDR1 and CDR2: SEHNR and FQNEAQ (reference sequence). The length of the CDR3 is 14 residues. The V gene lost 5 bases and the J gene lost 2 bases, with 10 bases spanning the gap. DNA of the CDR3: TGTGCCAGCAGCCCGGCGGGGGGCAATCAGCCCCAGCATTTT. It translates to CASSPAGGNQPQHF. Using reference TRBV7-9 and TRBJ1-5 for the parts outside the CDR3, the full variable domain is DTGVSQNPRHKITKRGQNVTFRCDPISEHNRLYWYRQTLGQGPEFLTYFQNEAQLEKSRLLSDRFSAERPKGSFSTLEIQRTEQGDSAMYLCASSPAGGNQPQHFGDGTRLSIL.

This clonotype was observed at least ten times. The rearrangement joins TRBV6-5 to TRBJ1-1, with a weak D call TRBD1 (5 bases). Germline lookup yields CDR1 MNHEY and CDR2 SVGAGI. The CDR3 spans 13 residues. The V gene lost 10 bases and the J gene lost 4 bases, with 16 bases spanning the gap. The CDR3 coding sequence is TGTGCCACCGGCCCAGGGTTTGGCACTGAAGCTTTCTTT. Residues: CATGPGFGTEAFF.

This clonotype was recorded at least ten times. The rearrangement links TRBV12-3 or TRBV12-4 to TRBJ1-5, with D perhaps matching TRBD1 (5 bases). CDR3 length: 17 amino acids. V lost 6 bases and J 0 bases, leaving 18 bases between the germline ends. DNA of the CDR3: TGTGCCAGCAGCACCGGGACGGATTTTTATAGCAATCAGCCCCAGCATTTT. As protein: CASSTGTDFYSNQPQHF.

This clonotype has a count of ten or more. The V call is TRBV20-1, the J call TRBJ2-2; the D is unclear. V was pared by 0 bases and J by 4 bases, with 6 bases between. Germline V gene sequence: CDR1 DFQATT, CDR2 SNEGSKA (reference sequence). This CDR3 comprises 13 residues. The CDR3 reads CSARDWSTGELFF. In nucleotides, the CDR3 is TGCAGTGCTAGAGATTGGAGCACCGGGGAGCTGTTTTTT.

This clonotype was found many times. The chain has TRBV7-3 and TRBJ2-1; D gene ambiguous. Germline CDR1 is SGHTA and CDR2 is FQGTGA. This CDR3 region has 15 residues. Trimming removed 1 base at V and 5 bases at J, with 12 bases between. For the CDR3, the DNA is TGTGCCAGCAGCTTAAATGGGATTGTAGACAATGAGCAGTTCTTC. Protein product: CASSLNGIVDNEQFF.